This T cell receptor (beta chain) was obtained from a study of blood T cell repertoires in COVID-19. There are 14 residues in the CDR3. This table comes from immunoSEQ multiplex PCR, and its TCRdb copy is limited to in-frame clones, with some not included. The table includes 200,000 to 250,000 clones, 86% detected once. Participants were aged about 18 to 90 years, lived in 24 US areas, and enrolled virtually. Participants' reported clinical history set cohort assignment. The receptor's source is a woman between 45 and 65 years old who had recovered from COVID-19. The chain is built from TRBV21-1 and TRBJ1-2; the table's D call TRBD1 went unverified against the DNA. TRBV21-1 is described as a pseudogene. The sequenced sample consisted of PBMCs or T cells enriched from blood (not recorded which). The CDR3 DNA reads TGTGCCAGCAACTCATTCAGGGGTGTTAACGGCTACACCTTC. It specifies CASNSFRGVNGYTF.